The 21 T cell receptor beta chains listed next were all sequenced from one sample in a study of OX40 agonist ivuxolimab in advanced cancers. Method: immunoSEQ multiplex PCR; TCRdb's copy keeps in-frame clones and lacks some. There are 60,000 to 100,000 clones in the sample; more than 80% occur only once, and more than 0.5% lies in the top ten. Here the sequenced sample was CD4+ or CD8+ T cells sorted from blood, taken in a trial of the OX40 agonist ivuxolimab. These receptors all come from an adult with an advanced solid tumor such as melanoma, head and neck, liver or kidney cancer.

V gene TRBV4-1 combines with J gene TRBJ2-1; 10 nucleotides match TRBD1. V was clipped by 2 bases and J by 6 bases; unmatched bases: 7. This CDR3 is 16 amino acids long. Germline CDR1 reads MGHRA; CDR2 reads YSYEKL. The DNA of the CDR3 is TGCGCCAGCAGCCAAATACCGGGACAGGGGTTCAATGAGCAGTTCTTC. Residues: CASSQIPGQGFNEQFF.

This chain connects TRBV9 to TRBJ1-2, with D possibly TRBD1 on 5 matching bases. CDR1 SGDLS and CDR2 YYNGEE come from the germline V gene. V lost 2 bases and J lost 8, with 13 bases in between. The CDR3 has 13 residues. This CDR3 reads CASSVSRVGGYTF. The DNA of the CDR3 is TGTGCCAGCAGCGTCTCCAGGGTTGGCGGCTACACCTTC.

V is TRBV30 and J is TRBJ1-2; no reliable D call. The CDR3 runs 16 residues. From germline, CDR1 is GTSNPN and CDR2 SVGIG (reference sequence). With 1 base removed from V and 0 bases from J, the gap between germline ends came to 15 bases. In nucleotides, the CDR3 is TGTGCCTGGAGTGCGATCTGGCCCTACTCTAACTATGGCTACACCTTC. Its protein is CAWSAIWPYSNYGYTF.

This clone was observed a handful of times. The CDR3 here is CASSLGTGTGGRETQYF. The DNA of the CDR3 is TGTGCCAGCAGCTTGGGGACCGGGACAGGGGGCAGAGAGACCCAGTACTTC. The rearrangement links TRBV5-4 to TRBJ2-5, with 12 bases aligning to TRBD1. V was clipped by 0 bases and J by 4 bases; unmatched bases: 7. Germline CDR1 SGHNT, CDR2 YYREEE (reference sequence). The CDR3 sequence is 17 residues long.

This clone appeared once. The chain carries TRBV30 and TRBJ2-1; 10 bases align to TRBD2. V lost 5 bases to trimming and J lost 6 bases; unmatched junction nucleotides: 7. CDR1 GTSNPN and CDR2 SVGIG come from the germline V gene (reference sequence). CDR3 length equals 14 residues. The CDR3 bases are TGTGCCTGGGCTCGAGCGGGAGGGACCAATGAGCAGTTCTTC. The encoded protein is CAWARAGGTNEQFF.

This sequence joins TRBV5-1 and TRBJ2-7, with 7 bases identical to TRBD1. CDR1 and CDR2 (germline): SGHRS, YFSETQ. The CDR3 is 15 amino acids. The V gene end was trimmed by 3 bases and the J gene end by 1 base; junction bases not matched to a gene: 7. The CDR3 loop is CASSYGTARSYEQYF. The CDR3 DNA follows: TGCGCCAGCAGCTACGGGACAGCCCGTTCCTACGAGCAGTACTTC.

J is TRBJ2-5 and V is TRBV18; D may be TRBD2 (5 bases). Germline CDR1 is KGHSH and CDR2 is LQKENI. V dropped 5 bases and J dropped 2 bases, with 9 bases sitting between them. The CDR3 contains 13 residues. The CDR3 is CASSSRLQETQYF. DNA of the CDR3: TGTGCCAGCTCATCAAGACTACAAGAGACCCAGTACTTC.

This rearrangement joins TRBV7-9 to TRBJ2-2; D is unresolved. Germline V gene sequence: CDR1 SEHNR, CDR2 FQNEAQ (reference sequence). Trimming cost V 5 bases and J 6 bases, with 16 bases left between them. The CDR3 runs 15 residues. DNA of the CDR3: TGTGCCAGCAGCCCCGGCTTTGTATTGGCCGGGGAGCTGTTTTTT. The encoded protein is CASSPGFVLAGELFF.

This sequence joins TRBV7-3 and TRBJ2-7, with D perhaps TRBD2 (6 bases). Trimming removed 0 bases at V and 5 bases at J, with 8 bases between. CDR1 and CDR2 (germline): SGHTA, FQGTGA. This CDR3 region has 13 residues. This CDR3 reads CASSLTREDEQYF. For the CDR3, the DNA is TGTGCCAGCAGCTTAACCAGGGAGGACGAGCAGTACTTC.

This chain uses TRBV19 with TRBJ1-5; 9 nucleotides line up with TRBD1. The CDR3 contains 17 residues. V gave up 3 bases and J gave up 11 bases; unmatched junction bases: 17. CDR1 and CDR2 (germline): LNHDA, SQIVND (reference sequence). In DNA, the CDR3 is TGTGCCAGTAGTATTCTACTTGGGACAGGGCCCTCTGGGGCCCAGCATTTT. Its protein is CASSILLGTGPSGAQHF.

The J gene is TRBJ1-4, the V gene TRBV29-1; tentative D call: TRBD1 (6 bases). The CDR3 runs 13 residues. Trimming left V 4 bases short and J 7 bases short, with 13 bases between. Per the germline V gene, CDR1 is SQVTM and CDR2 is ANQGSEA. CDR3 sequence (DNA): TGCAGCGTTGCGTACAGGGAGGGTGAAAAACTGTTTTTT. It is translated as CSVAYREGEKLFF.

The chain has TRBV14 and TRBJ2-2; D perhaps matches TRBD1 (5 bases). The CDR3 is 15 residues long. V shed 3 bases and J shed 0 bases, with 8 bases lying between them. Germline values: CDR1 SGHDN, CDR2 FVKESK. This CDR3 is CASSQGRANTGELFF. The CDR3 nucleotides read TGTGCCAGCAGCCAGGGCAGGGCGAACACCGGGGAGCTGTTTTTT.

The genes are TRBV5-4 and TRBJ1-1; 8 bases are shared with TRBD1. The CDR3 is 16 residues long. Per germline, CDR1 SGHNT and CDR2 YYREEE (reference sequence). After removal of 2 bases from V and 3 bases from J, the junction contained 9 bases not matched to a gene. The CDR3 sequence is CASSFPGQGGDTEAFF. The CDR3 region has the DNA TGTGCCAGCAGCTTCCCAGGACAGGGTGGGGACACTGAAGCTTTCTTT. Drawing the rest from reference TRBV5-4 and TRBJ1-1, the complete variable domain is ETGVTQSPTHLIKTRGQQVTLRCSSQSGHNTVSWYQQALGQGPQFIFQYYREEENGRGNFPPRFSGLQFPNYSSELNVNALELDDSALYLCASSFPGQGGDTEAFFGQGTRLTVV.

This clone was seen once. The gene calls are TRBV27 and TRBJ2-2; a possible D gene is TRBD1 (6 bases). Between the trimmed V and J ends, which lost 10 bases and 4 bases, there was a span of 16 bases. CDR1 MNHEY and CDR2 SMNVEV come from the germline V gene (reference sequence). The CDR3 totals 14 residues. Here the CDR3 reads CATSTGLGTGELFF. The CDR3, as DNA: TGTGCCACCTCAACAGGGCTGGGCACCGGGGAGCTGTTTTTT.

J is TRBJ2-1 and V is TRBV19; 12 bases align to TRBD2. Germline V lookup: CDR1 LNHDA, CDR2 SQIVND (reference sequence). J was trimmed by 6 bases and V by 6 bases; bases with no gene match: 6. The CDR3 sequence is 15 residues long. The CDR3 spells CASRPGLAGSNEQFF. The CDR3 nucleotides are TGTGCCAGTAGACCGGGACTAGCGGGTTCCAATGAGCAGTTCTTC.

Written as DNA, the CDR3 is TGTGCCAGCAGCGTAGGTAACGCGGGGGAAGAGACCCAGTACTTC. Encoded protein: CASSVGNAGEETQYF. This chain joins TRBV9 and TRBJ2-5; TRBD2 matches 7 bases. Unmatched junction bases numbered 5, after V lost 0 bases and J lost 3 bases. Germline V gene sequence: CDR1 SGDLS, CDR2 YYNGEE. This CDR3 contains 15 residues.

CDR3: CASRPGQGFDEKLFF. As DNA, the CDR3 is TGTGCCAGCAGACCCGGACAGGGGTTCGATGAAAAACTGTTTTTT. V is TRBV5-8 and J is TRBJ1-4; 9 nucleotides align to TRBD1. This CDR3 has 15 amino acids. Germline loops: CDR1 SGHTS, CDR2 YDEGEE. V lost 5 bases to trimming and J lost 6 bases; unmatched junction nucleotides: 8. Based on the CDR3 plus reference TRBV5-8 and TRBJ1-4, the full variable domain is EAGVTQSPTHLIKTRGQQATLRCSPISGHTSVYWYQQALGLGLQFLLWYDEGEERNRGNFPPRFSGRQFPNYSSELNVNALELEDSALYLCASRPGQGFDEKLFFGSGTQLSVL.

This chain uses TRBV7-2 with TRBJ2-6, with TRBD1 matching over 8 bases. The germline gives CDR1 SGHTA, CDR2 FQGNSA. The CDR3 loop spans 14 amino acids. V dropped 7 bases and J dropped 4; count of bases not matched to a gene: 3. CDR3 bases: TGTGCCAGCAACACAGGGGGAGGGGCCAACGTCCTGACTTTC. Amino acid sequence: CASNTGGGANVLTF.

J is TRBJ2-7 and V is TRBV5-1; 7 positions match TRBD1. CDR1 and CDR2 from the germline V gene are SGHRS and YFSETQ. This CDR3 region has 14 residues. V was pared by 4 bases and J by 1 base, with 5 bases of the junction left unmatched. The CDR3 bases are TGCGCCAGCAGCCAGACAGGGCGGTCCTACGAGCAGTACTTC. It codes for CASSQTGRSYEQYF.

There are many counts of this clone. The V and J genes are TRBV7-8 and TRBJ2-1; 14 bases are a match to TRBD2. Germline V lookup: CDR1 SGHVS, CDR2 FQNEAQ. The CDR3 totals 17 residues. With 5 bases clipped from V and 5 bases from J, the junction kept 8 bases outside the gene matches. CDR3 in DNA: TGTGCCAGCAGCGACCGAAGACTAGCGGGAGGGCACAATGAGCAGTTCTTC. Translation: CASSDRRLAGGHNEQFF.

The chain joins TRBV7-2 to TRBJ2-1; a possible D gene is TRBD2 (6 bases). Trimming shortened V by 2 bases and J by 6 bases, and 11 bases separated the two germline ends. This CDR3 has 14 residues. The germline CDR1 and CDR2 sequences are SGHTA and FQGNSA. The CDR3 spells CASSLSRGVNEQFF. CDR3 bases: TGTGCCAGCAGCTTAAGTCGCGGGGTCAATGAGCAGTTCTTC.